This passage covers 32 T cell receptor beta chains from one sample sequenced in a study of human T cells and chemical hapten exposure. TCRdb reprocessed the RACE reads with MiXCR, giving one entry per CDR3 protein. The data show roughly 180,000 distinct CDR3 sequences, with 20% to 25% seen just once and over 6.5% held by the top ten. Time point given: patch test 1, 2 weeks after DPC sensitization. Treatment of the sample: therapeutic diphenylcyclopropenone sensitization with weekly scalp DPC. Sequences were derived from whole blood, sampled in connection with sensitization to the hapten diphenylcyclopropenone (DPC). All receptors come from a woman aged 45 to 65 with alopecia areata. Some clones in this sample may be carry-over from other donors' samples.

In this sample, this clonotype turned up a few times. The chain links TRBV2 to TRBJ1-5; 8 bases are a match to TRBD1. Germline loops: CDR1 SNHLY, CDR2 FYNNEI. This CDR3 is 15 amino acids long. Losses at the gene ends were 9 bases for V and 1 base for J; bases not matched to a gene: 8. The CDR3: CASGQGAASNQPQHF. CDR3 sequence (DNA): TGTGCCAGTGGACAGGGAGCAGCCAGCAATCAGCCCCAGCATTTT.

V and J are TRBV6-1 and TRBJ2-6, with 7 nucleotides matching TRBD2. The trim removed 3 bases at V and 2 bases at J, leaving 7 bases unmatched. CDR1 and CDR2 (germline): MNHNS, SASEGT. The CDR3 has 17 residues. The CDR3 loop is CASSDRGRVAGANVLTF. For the CDR3, the DNA is TGTGCCAGCAGTGATCGCGGGAGAGTGGCTGGGGCCAACGTCCTGACTTTC.

The chain combines TRBV5-1 with TRBJ1-4; D uncertain. CDR3 length: 17 amino acids. The germline V gene has CDR1 SGHRS and CDR2 YFSETQ. V was clipped by 0 bases and J by 3 bases, with 15 bases between them. CDR3 sequence: CASSLEAFSAANEKLFF. The CDR3 nucleotides are TGCGCCAGCAGCTTGGAGGCCTTCTCCGCGGCTAATGAAAAACTGTTTTTT. The whole variable domain, remainder taken from reference TRBV5-1 and TRBJ1-4, is KAGVTQTPRYLIKTRGQQVTLSCSPISGHRSVSWYQQTPGQGLQFLFEYFSETQRNKGNFPGRFSGRQFSNSRSEMNVSTLELGDSALYLCASSLEAFSAANEKLFFGSGTQLSVL.

This clonotype was picked up a small number of times. The genes are TRBV10-3 and TRBJ1-2; no reliable D call. This CDR3 spans 16 amino acids. Trimming stripped 6 bases from V and 9 bases from J, with 26 bases between. Germline V gene sequence: CDR1 ENHRY, CDR2 SYGVKD. This CDR3 reads CAIRPNALTVPMSYTF. The CDR3 coding sequence is TGTGCCATCAGACCTAACGCCTTGACTGTTCCCATGAGCTACACCTTC.

This chain connects TRBV6-6 to TRBJ2-3; D unresolved. The V and J ends lost 5 bases and 3 bases respectively, with 15 bases between them. The germline gives CDR1 MNHNY, CDR2 SVGAGI (reference sequence). The CDR3 runs 15 residues. CDR3 DNA: TGTGCCAGCAGTACCCCATGGCCGGCAACAGATACGCAGTATTTT. This translates into CASSTPWPATDTQYF.

This clonotype has only a few counts. J is TRBJ2-2 and V is TRBV25-1; maybe TRBD2 (6 bases). Germline CDR1 and CDR2: MGHDK and SYGVNS. Trimming removed 1 base from V and 3 bases from J, with 12 bases in between. The CDR3 extends over 16 amino acids. For the CDR3, the DNA is TGTGCCAGCAGTGAATCCACCGGGAGTTACACCGGGGAGCTGTTTTTT. Protein sequence: CASSESTGSYTGELFF.

This chain connects TRBV5-1 to TRBJ1-1, with 11 bases that match TRBD1. The germline V gene encodes CDR1 SGHRS and CDR2 YFSETQ. With V trimmed by 0 bases and J by 7 bases, 8 bases remained unmatched. The CDR3 contains 16 residues. CDR3 in amino acids: CASSLGTGGVSFEAFF. In DNA, the CDR3 is TGCGCCAGCAGCTTGGGGACAGGGGGCGTTTCTTTTGAAGCTTTCTTT.

In its sample, this clonotype was seen many times. Written as DNA, the CDR3 is TGTGCCAGCAGCTACTCGGGCAACAATGAGCAGTTCTTC. Translating gives CASSYSGNNEQFF. The rearrangement joins TRBV7-2 to TRBJ2-1; D is unclear. This CDR3 spans 13 amino acids. Trimming cost V 4 bases and J 5 bases, with 9 bases left between them. Germline CDR1 SGHTA, CDR2 FQGNSA.

V gene TRBV11-2 combines with J gene TRBJ2-1; 13 nucleotides agree with TRBD2. Germline V gene sequence: CDR1 SGHAT, CDR2 FQNNGV. This CDR3 is 15 amino acids long. J lost 7 bases, V lost 4 bases, and 4 bases had no gene match. DNA for the CDR3: TGTGCCAGCAGCTCCCAGGGACTAGCGGGAAATGAGCAGTTCTTC. As protein: CASSSQGLAGNEQFF.

This clonotype has a count of ten or more. The chain is built from TRBV29-1 and TRBJ2-5, with D perhaps given as TRBD1 or TRBD2 (7 bases each). V was shortened by 8 bases and J by 1 base, with 17 bases between the two germline ends. The germline V gene has CDR1 SQVTM and CDR2 ANQGSEA. The CDR3 runs to 14 residues. The CDR3 protein is CSLQGGWVQETQYF. Written as DNA, the CDR3 is TGCAGCCTGCAGGGGGGGTGGGTCCAAGAGACCCAGTACTTC.

The gene calls are TRBV5-1 and TRBJ1-1; 8 bases map to TRBD1. CDR3 length: 15 residues. The V and J ends lost 4 bases and 0 bases, in that order; junction bases with no gene match: 5. CDR1 and CDR2 from the germline V gene are SGHRS and YFSETQ. CDR3 protein: CASSIRQGMNTEAFF. The CDR3 DNA is TGCGCCAGCAGCATCCGACAGGGGATGAACACTGAAGCTTTCTTT.

The chain combines TRBV5-5 with TRBJ2-3; no definite D call. The CDR3 has 16 amino acids. From germline, CDR1 is SGHKS and CDR2 YYEKEE (reference sequence). Between the trimmed V and J ends, which lost 0 bases and 0 bases, there was a span of 11 bases. This CDR3 reads CASSLARGTSTDTQYF. The CDR3 DNA follows: TGTGCCAGCAGCTTGGCACGCGGAACTAGCACAGATACGCAGTATTTT.

CDR3: CASSSGALYGYTF. The DNA for the CDR3 is TGTGCCAGCAGTTCCGGGGCCCTCTATGGCTACACCTTC. V gene TRBV27 combines with J gene TRBJ1-2; tentatively, D is TRBD1 (5 bases). V lost 4 bases and J 4 bases, leaving 10 bases between the germline ends. The CDR3 runs to 13 residues. Germline V gene data show CDR1 as MNHEY and CDR2 as SMNVEV (reference sequence).

CDR3 loop: CASSGTYSGELFF. As DNA, the CDR3 is TGTGCTAGCTCCGGGACTTACTCTGGGGAGCTGTTTTTT. The chain couples TRBV7-7 to TRBJ2-2; D possibly corresponds to TRBD2 (6 bases). CDR1 is SSHAT and CDR2 is FNYEAQ in the germline V gene (reference sequence). This CDR3 region has 13 residues.

This clonotype was seen only once. The chain links TRBV6-5 to TRBJ1-1, with 7 bases lining up with TRBD1. With 5 bases clipped from V and 0 bases from J, the junction kept 3 bases outside the gene matches. Per germline, CDR1 MNHEY and CDR2 SVGAGI. The CDR3 sequence is 14 residues long. As DNA, the CDR3 is TGTGCCAGCAGTAACAGGGGTTTGAACACTGAAGCTTTCTTT. Protein: CASSNRGLNTEAFF.

This chain connects TRBV20-1 to TRBJ2-2; 7 bases align to TRBD2. Trimming took 0 bases from V and 5 from J; bases not matched to a gene: 6. The CDR3 runs to 15 residues. Per germline, CDR1 DFQATT and CDR2 SNEGSKA (reference sequence). CDR3 in amino acids: CSARDLTSQTGELFF. The CDR3 DNA follows: TGCAGTGCTAGAGATTTGACTAGCCAGACCGGGGAGCTGTTTTTT.

This clonotype was seen only a few times. This chain uses TRBV11-1 with TRBJ1-6; 8 bases are shared with TRBD1. The germline gives CDR1 SGHAT, CDR2 FQDESV (reference sequence). The CDR3 is 13 amino acids. V trimming: 3 bases; J trimming: 10 bases; junction bases outside the gene matches: 2. In DNA, the CDR3 is TGTGCCAGCAGCTTGGACAGGGTCTCACCCCTCCACTTT. Its protein is CASSLDRVSPLHF.

The chain carries TRBV7-8 and TRBJ2-1, with TRBD2 matching 11 bases. This CDR3 contains 15 residues. V lost 3 bases to trimming and J lost 8 bases; unmatched junction nucleotides: 6. Germline assignment: CDR1 SGHVS and CDR2 FQNEAQ. The CDR3 reads CASSFSGRAPDEQFF. DNA for the CDR3: TGTGCCAGCAGCTTTAGCGGGAGGGCCCCGGATGAGCAGTTCTTC.

There are a few counts of this clonotype. The chain carries TRBV3-1 and TRBJ2-5, with 7 nucleotides matching TRBD2. Germline CDR1 reads LGHDT; CDR2 reads YNNKEL (reference sequence). J was trimmed by 3 bases and V by 4 bases; bases with no gene match: 8. The CDR3 extends over 15 amino acids. CDR3 sequence: CASSPRWLAEETQYF. The CDR3 region has the DNA TGTGCCAGCAGCCCCCGTTGGCTAGCGGAAGAGACCCAGTACTTC.

The CDR3 DNA sequence: TGTGCCACCAGTCCCGGGGGAGCAACGCGCACAGATACGCAGTATTTT. Translated: CATSPGGATRTDTQYF. This sequence joins TRBV24-1 and TRBJ2-3; maybe TRBD2 (6 bases). Trimming stripped 6 bases from V and 1 base from J, with 16 bases between. There are 16 residues in the CDR3. The V gene's germline CDR1 is KGHDR and CDR2 SFDVKD.

The chain uses TRBV29-1 and TRBJ2-5; 11 bases fit TRBD2. From germline, CDR1 is SQVTM and CDR2 ANQGSEA. With V trimmed by 2 bases and J by 14 bases, 10 bases remained unmatched. CDR3 length: 13 residues. In DNA, the CDR3 is TGCAGCGTTGAATATAGCGGGAGGGCCTGGATTTACTTC. Its translation: CSVEYSGRAWIYF.

This chain uses TRBV4-1 with TRBJ2-2, with 8 bases matching TRBD1. Germline V gene data show CDR1 as MGHRA and CDR2 as YSYEKL. The CDR3 spans 16 residues. V dropped 4 bases and J dropped 6; count of bases not matched to a gene: 10. The CDR3 loop reads CASSRLRTGLAGELFF. Here the CDR3 DNA reads TGCGCCAGCAGCCGCTTACGGACAGGGTTGGCCGGGGAGCTGTTTTTT.

The J gene is TRBJ1-5, the V gene TRBV27; TRBD1 aligns across 10 bases. The CDR3 spans 15 residues. V was pared by 10 bases and J by 2 bases, with 8 bases of the junction left unmatched. Germline-derived CDR1 and CDR2 are MNHEY and SMNVEV (reference sequence). CDR3 residues: CATLSGTGGNQPQHF. Here the CDR3 DNA reads TGTGCCACCCTATCTGGGACAGGGGGCAATCAGCCCCAGCATTTT.

The V gene is TRBV28, the J gene TRBJ2-7, with 10 nucleotides matching TRBD2. The germline CDR1 and CDR2 sequences are MDHEN and SYDVKM. The CDR3 runs to 16 residues. With 4 bases clipped from V and 2 bases from J, the junction kept 8 bases outside the gene matches. The CDR3 spells CASSSPTSGSPYEQYF. The CDR3 DNA reads TGTGCCAGCAGTTCCCCGACTAGCGGGTCCCCCTACGAGCAGTACTTC.

This clonotype came up a few times. This chain uses TRBV5-1 with TRBJ2-5; maybe TRBD1 (5 bases). Germline lookup yields CDR1 SGHRS and CDR2 YFSETQ. V lost 0 bases, J lost 1 base, and 10 bases lay in between. The CDR3 is 15 amino acids. CDR3 region: CASSLGQQVQETQYF. The CDR3 bases are TGCGCCAGCAGCTTGGGACAGCAAGTCCAAGAGACCCAGTACTTC.

V is TRBV7-8 and J is TRBJ2-3; D is perhaps TRBD1 or TRBD2 (6 bases each). Trimming cost V 1 base and J 0 bases, with 11 bases left between them. CDR1 is SGHVS and CDR2 is FQNEAQ in the germline V gene. The CDR3 extends over 16 amino acids. The CDR3 loop is CASSLVSGASTDTQYF. The CDR3 bases are TGTGCCAGCAGCTTAGTATCGGGGGCGAGCACAGATACGCAGTATTTT. Supplemented by reference TRBV7-8 and TRBJ2-3, the full variable domain reads GAGVSQSPRYKVAKRGQDVALRCDPISGHVSLFWYQQALGQGPEFLTYFQNEAQLDKSGLPSDRFFAERPEGSVSTLKIQRTQQEDSAVYLCASSLVSGASTDTQYFGPGTRLTVL.

This clonotype was detected only a few times. J is TRBJ2-1 and V is TRBV19, with D uncertain. The CDR3 contains 15 residues. The germline CDR1 and CDR2 sequences are LNHDA and SQIVND (reference sequence). The V end was cut by 6 bases, the J end by 2 bases, with 14 bases between. CDR3 loop: CASRLDRSPYNEQFF. Here the CDR3 DNA reads TGTGCCAGTAGATTAGACCGCTCGCCCTACAATGAGCAGTTCTTC. The entire variable domain, with the rest obtained from reference TRBV19 and TRBJ2-1, is as follows: DGGITQSPKYLFRKEGQNVTLSCEQNLNHDAMYWYRQDPGQGLRLIYYSQIVNDFQKGDIAEGYSVSREKKESFPLTVTSAQKNPTAFYLCASRLDRSPYNEQFFGPGTRLTVL.

This clonotype has more than one count but fewer than ten. The chain joins TRBV2 to TRBJ1-1; 9 bases agree with TRBD1. V shed 4 bases, J shed 4 bases, and the junction held 10 bases outside the gene matches. The CDR3 totals 16 residues. Germline assignment: CDR1 SNHLY and CDR2 FYNNEI. This CDR3 reads CASSVNLQGARTEAFF. Here the CDR3 DNA reads TGTGCCAGCAGTGTCAATTTACAGGGGGCGCGCACTGAAGCTTTCTTT. The complete variable domain, with remaining parts taken from reference TRBV2 and TRBJ1-1, reads EPEVTQTPSHQVTQMGQEVILRCVPISNHLYFYWYRQILGQKVEFLVSFYNNEISEKSEIFDDQFSVERPDGSNFTLKIRSTKLEDSAMYFCASSVNLQGARTEAFFGQGTRLTVV.

The chain recombines TRBV20-1 with TRBJ2-3; D not resolved. This CDR3 is built from 13 residues. The germline V gene encodes CDR1 DFQATT and CDR2 SNEGSKA (reference sequence). V lost 2 bases, J lost 3 bases, and 9 bases lay in between. The CDR3 region has the DNA TGCAGTGCTAGAATTGATAGTACAGATACGCAGTATTTT. Translation: CSARIDSTDTQYF.

This clonotype was detected only a few times. The chain has TRBV7-9 and TRBJ1-4; no clear D gene. In germline, CDR1 is SEHNR, CDR2 FQNEAQ (reference sequence). The V and J ends lost 2 bases and 10 bases respectively, with 5 bases between them. The CDR3 is 11 amino acids. As DNA, the CDR3 is TGTGCCAGCAGCTTACAAGGAAAACTGTTTTTT. Amino acids: CASSLQGKLFF. Combining the CDR3 with reference TRBV7-9 and TRBJ1-4 gives the whole variable domain DTGVSQNPRHKITKRGQNVTFRCDPISEHNRLYWYRQTLGQGPEFLTYFQNEAQLEKSRLLSDRFSAERPKGSFSTLEIQRTEQGDSAMYLCASSLQGKLFFGSGTQLSVL.

This clonotype was found a few times. This chain links TRBV10-3 with TRBJ1-1; D not certain. There are 13 residues in the CDR3. Per the germline V gene, CDR1 is ENHRY and CDR2 is SYGVKD. V was shortened by 8 bases and J by 0 bases, with 10 bases between the two germline ends. CDR3 nucleotides: TGTGCCATCGGTCTGAGCGTGAACACTGAAGCTTTCTTT. It is translated as CAIGLSVNTEAFF.

The genes are TRBV29-1 and TRBJ1-2; no firm D call. The CDR3 is 13 residues long. The V end lost 4 bases, the J end lost 7 bases, and 16 bases lay between the germline ends. Germline loops: CDR1 SQVTM, CDR2 ANQGSEA. CDR3 in DNA: TGCAGCGTTGCTGTCTCAGGCAATAGTGGCTACACCTTC. Translation: CSVAVSGNSGYTF.